These 29 T cell receptor beta chains share one sample of origin, sequenced in a study of CD8+CD57+ T cells in acquired aplastic anemia. The template used for profiling TCR beta VDJ and CDR3 was genomic DNA. TCRdb re-analysed the reads in MiXCR, keeping a single row per CDR3 protein. The sample yields approximately 200,000 distinct CDR3 sequences, around three fifths seen once. Source material: sorted CD4+, CD8+, or CD8+CD57+ T cells (not recorded which) from PBMCs. These receptors were collected from a human donor with severe aplastic anemia or a healthy control (not recorded which).

The J gene is TRBJ1-5, the V gene TRBV19; D gene uncertain. CDR1 is LNHDA and CDR2 is SQIVND in the germline V gene (reference sequence). The V and J ends lost 9 bases and 2 bases respectively, with 17 bases between them. The length of the CDR3 is 15 residues. CDR3 nucleotides: TGTGCCAGCAGTTACCTGGGTTTGGGCAATCAGCCCCAGCATTTT. Its protein is CASSYLGLGNQPQHF.

In regard to this clonotype: One junction end does not reproduce the germline sequence, and a read error may be involved. The chain recombines TRBV15 with TRBJ2-2; D is undetermined. This CDR3 has 21 residues. The germline gives CDR1 LNHNV, CDR2 YYDKDF (reference sequence). CDR3 nucleotides: TGTGCCAGCAGCCAAGGTCAACGGTTGGGCCTCGACTTGGGGAACACCGGGGAGCTGTTTTTT. The encoded protein is CASSQGQRLGLDLGNTGELFF.

This clonotype was seen only a few times. This chain joins TRBV7-9 and TRBJ2-1; 8 nucleotides align to TRBD1. The CDR3 covers 16 residues. V shed 2 bases and J 7 bases; nucleotides not matched to a gene: 10. Germline V gene lookup returns CDR1 SEHNR and CDR2 FQNEAQ (reference sequence). DNA for the CDR3: TGTGCCAGCAGCTTAATGGTGACAGGGGCCTCTAATGAGCAGTTCTTC. Translation gives CASSLMVTGASNEQFF.

This clonotype was counted only a few times. The chain carries TRBV2 and TRBJ1-6; D ambiguous. V was trimmed by 2 bases and J by 15 bases, leaving 23 bases between them. There are 16 residues in the CDR3. Germline values: CDR1 SNHLY, CDR2 FYNNEI. CDR3 bases: TGTGCCAGCAGTGAATCGGCACCTTTAGGTTTTGTACTCCTCCACTTT. This translates into CASSESAPLGFVLLHF.

The table lists this clonotype with a few counts. A clone one base away is much larger, so this may be a read error. This chain connects TRBV5-6 to TRBJ2-3; D perhaps matches TRBD2 (7 bases). The CDR3 has 17 residues. Germline CDR1 reads SGHDT; CDR2 reads YYEEEE. The CDR3 DNA reads TGTGCCAGCAGCCTCATATCCGGGGGGCGCCGCACAGATACGCAGTGTTTT. Residues: CASSLISGGRRTDTQCF. Based on the CDR3 plus reference TRBV5-6 and TRBJ2-3, the full variable domain is DAGVTQSPTHLIKTRGQQVTLRCSPKSGHDTVSWYQQALGQGPQFIFQYYEEEERQRGNFPDRFSGHQFPNYSSELNVNALLLGDSALYLCASSLISGGRRTDTQCFGPGTRLTVL.

The chain links TRBV2 to TRBJ2-5; 9 nucleotides match TRBD2. The length of the CDR3 is 18 residues. The V and J ends lost 0 bases and 4 bases, in that order; junction bases with no gene match: 12. Germline CDR1 reads SNHLY; CDR2 reads FYNNEI. The DNA for the CDR3 is TGTGCCAGCAGTGAAGCGATAGCCTTTGCGGGAGGGCCAGAGACCCAGTACTTC. This sequence encodes CASSEAIAFAGGPETQYF.

The V gene is TRBV7-2, the J gene TRBJ2-7, with 8 bases lining up with TRBD2. Germline V CDR1 and CDR2: SGHTA, FQGNSA. The CDR3 runs 14 residues. Trimming cost V 5 bases and J 4 bases; bases outside gene matches: 7. This CDR3 is CASSRLAGHYEQYF. DNA of the CDR3: TGTGCCAGCAGCCGATTAGCGGGGCATTACGAGCAGTACTTC.

In this sample, this clonotype turned up a few times. The J gene is TRBJ1-2, the V gene TRBV19, with TRBD1 identical over 7 bases. V lost 5 bases to trimming and J lost 4 bases; unmatched junction nucleotides: 7. This CDR3 spans 14 amino acids. Germline V gene sequence: CDR1 LNHDA, CDR2 SQIVND (reference sequence). The CDR3, as DNA: TGTGCCAGTAGTCCGAGACAGGGCTCCTATGGCTACACCTTC. Translating it yields CASSPRQGSYGYTF. Drawing the rest from reference TRBV19 and TRBJ1-2, the complete variable domain is DGGITQSPKYLFRKEGQNVTLSCEQNLNHDAMYWYRQDPGQGLRLIYYSQIVNDFQKGDIAEGYSVSREKKESFPLTVTSAQKNPTAFYLCASSPRQGSYGYTFGSGTRLTVV.

This clonotype has ten or more counts. The rearrangement joins TRBV25-1 to TRBJ2-3; no clear D gene. Germline CDR1 and CDR2: MGHDK and SYGVNS. The CDR3 contains 14 residues. The ends were cut back, 2 bases at V and 3 bases at J, with 9 bases in the middle. CDR3 coding DNA: TGTGCCAGCAGTGAACCGGGTGAAACAGATACGCAGTATTTT. Translating it yields CASSEPGETDTQYF.

The chain employs TRBV7-9 and TRBJ1-6; possible D gene TRBD1, 5 bases. Germline V gives CDR1 SEHNR, CDR2 FQNEAQ (reference sequence). Trimming stripped 1 base from V and 5 bases from J, with 9 bases between. The CDR3 loop spans 15 amino acids. The CDR3 DNA reads TGTGCCAGCAGCTTAGTACGGGGGAATAATTCACCCCTCCACTTT. Translation: CASSLVRGNNSPLHF.

This sequence joins TRBV9 and TRBJ1-2; possibly TRBD1 for D (5 bases). V was shortened by 3 bases and J by 5 bases, with 11 bases between the two germline ends. Germline CDR1 reads SGDLS; CDR2 reads YYNGEE. CDR3 length: 13 amino acids. The CDR3 coding sequence is TGTGCCAGCAGCGACAGGACGGGGTATGGCTACACCTTC. Translating gives CASSDRTGYGYTF.

The chain links TRBV7-3 to TRBJ2-7; D could derive from TRBD1 or TRBD2 (5 bases each). The CDR3 consists of 12 residues. Germline CDR1 SGHTA, CDR2 FQGTGA. The germline V and J ends were trimmed by 8 bases and 3 bases, with 11 bases remaining between them. In nucleotides, the CDR3 is TGTGCCAGCGGGACCACAGTCTACGAGCAGTACTTC. Encoded protein: CASGTTVYEQYF.

This clonotype showed up just a few times. The chain uses TRBV20-1 and TRBJ2-7, with D perhaps TRBD1 (6 bases). The CDR3 spans 12 residues. Germline V gene data show CDR1 as DFQATT and CDR2 as SNEGSKA (reference sequence). V gave up 6 bases and J gave up 5 bases, with 14 bases separating them. CDR3: CSASRGPDEQYF. As DNA, the CDR3 is TGCAGTGCCTCCAGGGGACCCGACGAGCAGTACTTC.

The V gene is TRBV6-5, the J gene TRBJ1-2; D is undetermined. In germline, CDR1 is MNHEY, CDR2 SVGAGI. This CDR3 contains 15 residues. V lost 0 bases and J 2 bases, leaving 10 bases between the germline ends. The CDR3 sequence is CASSYSGISNYGYTF. The CDR3 DNA reads TGTGCCAGCAGTTACTCGGGAATCTCAAACTATGGCTACACCTTC.

CDR3: CASRGSRGGYTF. The CDR3 nucleotides read TGTGCCAGCAGGGGGTCTAGGGGCGGCTACACCTTC. The V call is TRBV14, the J call TRBJ1-2, with D maybe TRBD1 (5 bases). The CDR3 totals 12 residues. V dropped 6 bases and J dropped 8 bases, with 13 bases sitting between them. Germline V lookup: CDR1 SGHDN, CDR2 FVKESK.

This sequence joins TRBV5-6 and TRBJ1-5, with TRBD1 matching 7 bases. The CDR3 is 17 amino acids. In germline, CDR1 is SGHDT, CDR2 YYEEEE. V was pared by 0 bases and J by 2 bases, with 8 bases of the junction left unmatched. CDR3 protein: CASSLGETGSGNQPQHF. The CDR3 nucleotides are TGTGCCAGCAGCTTGGGGGAGACAGGGTCTGGCAATCAGCCCCAGCATTTT.

This chain joins TRBV15 and TRBJ1-3; a possible D gene is TRBD1 (5 bases). Trimming took off 1 base at V and 0 bases at J, with 10 bases between the two ends. In germline, CDR1 is LNHNV, CDR2 YYDKDF (reference sequence). The CDR3 is 16 residues long. CDR3 nucleotides: TGTGCCACCAGCAGAGGTACAGGTTTCTCTGGAAACACCATATATTTT. This gives the protein CATSRGTGFSGNTIYF. Based on the CDR3 plus reference TRBV15 and TRBJ1-3, the full variable domain is DAMVIQNPRYQVTQFGKPVTLSCSQTLNHNVMYWYQQKSSQAPKLLFHYYDKDFNNEADTPDNFQSRRPNTSFCFLDIRSPGLGDTAMYLCATSRGTGFSGNTIYFGEGSWLTVV.

This rearrangement joins TRBV2 to TRBJ2-1, with 8 nucleotides matching TRBD1. Germline V gene sequence: CDR1 SNHLY, CDR2 FYNNEI. The V segment lost 5 bases and the J segment 12 bases; nucleotides outside the gene matches: 9. The CDR3 length is 13 residues. As DNA, the CDR3 is TGTGCCAGCAGTAGAGGACAGGGTTACGGGCAGTTCTTC. It translates to CASSRGQGYGQFF.

This chain joins TRBV7-3 and TRBJ2-1, with TRBD1 as a possible D gene (6 bases). V was shortened by 5 bases and J by 2 bases, with 10 bases between the two germline ends. The germline V gene has CDR1 SGHTA and CDR2 FQGTGA. The CDR3 is 14 amino acids. CDR3 in amino acids: CASSTGTPYNEQFF. The CDR3 DNA is TGTGCCAGCAGCACGGGGACACCCTACAATGAGCAGTTCTTC.

The sample holds a few counts of this clonotype. This chain connects TRBV20-1 to TRBJ1-1; D is perhaps TRBD1 (5 bases). The length of the CDR3 is 14 residues. V gave up 5 bases and J gave up 3 bases, with 16 bases separating them. Germline loops: CDR1 DFQATT, CDR2 SNEGSKA (reference sequence). The CDR3 coding sequence is TGCAGTGCTTGGGGAGATGGGGGGGACACTGAAGCTTTCTTT. It translates to CSAWGDGGDTEAFF.

This clonotype was counted many times. J is TRBJ1-1 and V is TRBV28; D not resolved. V shed 5 bases and J shed 1 base, with 11 bases lying between them. Germline loops: CDR1 MDHEN, CDR2 SYDVKM. This CDR3 is 14 amino acids long. CDR3 in DNA: TGTGCCAGCAGTCAACCTCTCGGGAACACTGAAGCTTTCTTT. Protein product: CASSQPLGNTEAFF.

The chain combines TRBV6-6 with TRBJ2-7; TRBD2 matches at 10 bases. V gave up 6 bases and J gave up 4 bases; unmatched junction bases: 3. The V gene's germline CDR1 is MNHNY and CDR2 SVGAGI (reference sequence). The CDR3 is 13 residues long. The CDR3 nucleotides are TGTGCCAGCAGACCGACTAGCGGGTACGAGCAGTACTTC. This encodes CASRPTSGYEQYF.

The chain employs TRBV12-3 or TRBV12-4 and TRBJ2-7, with D possibly matching TRBD2 (6 bases). The CDR3 spans 14 residues. V was pared by 6 bases and J by 4 bases, with 16 bases between. The CDR3 DNA follows: TGTGCCAGCAGGACCACCGGGAGTAGGTACGAGCAGTACTTC. It yields the protein CASRTTGSRYEQYF.

Written as DNA, the CDR3 is TGTGCCAGCAGCTTAACGGATAGCGGTGAAGCTTTCTTT. Translating it yields CASSLTDSGEAFF. V gene TRBV7-3 combines with J gene TRBJ1-1; D is uncertain. Germline values: CDR1 SGHTA, CDR2 FQGTGA. CDR3 length: 13 amino acids. V lost 0 bases, J lost 7 bases, and 9 bases lay in between.

The chain employs TRBV2 and TRBJ1-5, with D hard to call. This CDR3 has 14 residues. Germline assignment: CDR1 SNHLY and CDR2 FYNNEI. V dropped 0 bases and J dropped 2 bases, with 5 bases sitting between them. This CDR3 reads CASSEALGNQPQHF. The CDR3 nucleotides are TGTGCCAGCAGTGAAGCACTGGGCAATCAGCCCCAGCATTTT.

The rearrangement joins TRBV7-9 to TRBJ1-1; a possible D gene is TRBD1 (5 bases). The CDR3 extends over 12 amino acids. Trimming removed 1 base at V and 10 bases at J, with 10 bases between. Germline values: CDR1 SEHNR, CDR2 FQNEAQ (reference sequence). The CDR3 nucleotides are TGTGCCAGCAGCTTAGGGGGGGAAGGAGCTTTCTTT. As protein: CASSLGGEGAFF.

The V gene is TRBV7-9, the J gene TRBJ1-6; D gene unclear. The CDR3 is 14 residues long. Germline lookup yields CDR1 SEHNR and CDR2 FQNEAQ (reference sequence). The V gene lost 3 bases and the J gene lost 8 bases, with 11 bases spanning the gap. CDR3 amino acids: CASSFKGQHSPLHF. DNA of the CDR3: TGTGCCAGCAGCTTTAAAGGGCAACATTCACCCCTCCACTTT.

The chain has TRBV2 and TRBJ1-4; D remains ambiguous. Deletions cut 6 bases from V and 5 bases from J, with 19 bases between. CDR1 is SNHLY and CDR2 is FYNNEI in the germline V gene. The CDR3 is made up of 16 amino acids. This CDR3 reads CASRTNGVSPNEKLFF. The CDR3 DNA reads as TGTGCCAGCAGAACAAACGGGGTCTCACCCAATGAAAAACTGTTTTTT.

This clonotype was counted between two and nine times. The rearrangement joins TRBV20-1 to TRBJ2-1; no clear D gene. The CDR3 spans 15 residues. From germline, CDR1 is DFQATT and CDR2 SNEGSKA (reference sequence). V lost 4 bases and J 4 bases, leaving 17 bases between the germline ends. The CDR3 sequence is CSATDPAMDYNEQFF. The CDR3 nucleotides are TGCAGTGCTACGGACCCGGCGATGGATTACAATGAGCAGTTCTTC.